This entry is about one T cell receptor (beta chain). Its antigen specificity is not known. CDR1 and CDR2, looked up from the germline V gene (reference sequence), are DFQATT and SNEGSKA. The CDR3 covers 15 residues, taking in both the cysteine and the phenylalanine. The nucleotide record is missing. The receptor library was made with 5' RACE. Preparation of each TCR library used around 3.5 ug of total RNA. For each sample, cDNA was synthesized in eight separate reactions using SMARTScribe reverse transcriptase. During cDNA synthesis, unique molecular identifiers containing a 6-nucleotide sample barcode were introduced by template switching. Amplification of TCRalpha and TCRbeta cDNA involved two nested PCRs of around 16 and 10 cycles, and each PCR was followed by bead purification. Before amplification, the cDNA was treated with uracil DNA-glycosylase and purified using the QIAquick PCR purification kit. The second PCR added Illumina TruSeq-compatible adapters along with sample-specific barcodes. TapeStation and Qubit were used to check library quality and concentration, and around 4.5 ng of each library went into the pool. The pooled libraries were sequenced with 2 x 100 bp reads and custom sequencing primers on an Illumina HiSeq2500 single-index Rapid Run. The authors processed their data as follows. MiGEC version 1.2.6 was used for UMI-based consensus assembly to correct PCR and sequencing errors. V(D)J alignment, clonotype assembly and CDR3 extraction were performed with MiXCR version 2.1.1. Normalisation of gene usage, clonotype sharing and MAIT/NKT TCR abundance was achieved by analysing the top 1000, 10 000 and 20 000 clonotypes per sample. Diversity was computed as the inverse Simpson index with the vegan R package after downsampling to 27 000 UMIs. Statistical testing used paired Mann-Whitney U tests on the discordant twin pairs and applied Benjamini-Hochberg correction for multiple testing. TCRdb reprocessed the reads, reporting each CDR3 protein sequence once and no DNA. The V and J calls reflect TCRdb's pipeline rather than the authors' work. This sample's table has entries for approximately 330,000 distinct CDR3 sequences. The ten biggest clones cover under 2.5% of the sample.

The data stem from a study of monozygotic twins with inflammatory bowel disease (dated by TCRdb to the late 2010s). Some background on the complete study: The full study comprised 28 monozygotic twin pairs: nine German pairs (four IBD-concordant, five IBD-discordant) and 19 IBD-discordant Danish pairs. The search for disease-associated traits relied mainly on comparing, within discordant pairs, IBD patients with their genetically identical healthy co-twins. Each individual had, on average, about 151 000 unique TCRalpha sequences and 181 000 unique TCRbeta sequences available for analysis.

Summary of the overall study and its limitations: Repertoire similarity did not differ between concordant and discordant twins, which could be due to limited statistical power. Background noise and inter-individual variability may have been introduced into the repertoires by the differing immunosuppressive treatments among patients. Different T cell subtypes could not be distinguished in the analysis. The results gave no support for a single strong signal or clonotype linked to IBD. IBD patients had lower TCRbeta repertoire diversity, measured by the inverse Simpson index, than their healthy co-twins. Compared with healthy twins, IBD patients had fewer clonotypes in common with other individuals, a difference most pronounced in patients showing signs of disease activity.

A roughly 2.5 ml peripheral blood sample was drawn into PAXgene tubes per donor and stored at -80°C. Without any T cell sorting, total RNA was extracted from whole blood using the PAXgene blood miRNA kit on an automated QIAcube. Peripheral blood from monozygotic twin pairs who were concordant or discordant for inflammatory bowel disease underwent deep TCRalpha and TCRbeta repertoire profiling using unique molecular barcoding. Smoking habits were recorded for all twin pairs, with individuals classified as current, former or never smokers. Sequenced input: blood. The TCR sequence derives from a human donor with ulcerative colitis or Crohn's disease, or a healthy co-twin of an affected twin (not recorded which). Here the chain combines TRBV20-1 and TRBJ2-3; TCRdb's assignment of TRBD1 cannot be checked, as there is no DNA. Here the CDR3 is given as CSATTGFGSTGTQYF.